One sample yielded the 30 T cell receptor beta chains listed below, sequenced in a study of T cell repertoires in cytomegalovirus infection. Each CDR3 protein is one row after TCRdb ran MiXCR on the reads. Among roughly 300,000 distinct CDR3 sequences listed, about 26% were seen once. Sequencing was carried out using PBMCs. These receptors were taken from a human donor in good health (CMV status not recorded). Some clones in this sample may be carry-over from other donors' samples.

This clonotype has more than one count but fewer than ten. This rearrangement joins TRBV10-3 to TRBJ2-1; D may be TRBD1 or TRBD2 (6 bases each). The CDR3 contains 15 residues. Germline assignment: CDR1 ENHRY and CDR2 SYGVKD. Between the trimmed V and J ends, which lost 4 bases and 3 bases, there was a span of 13 bases. As DNA, the CDR3 is TGTGCCATCAGTGGAGGGGGGTCGGGCTACAATGAGCAGTTCTTC. It yields the protein CAISGGGSGYNEQFF.

This clonotype showed up just once. The rearrangement links TRBV7-2 to TRBJ2-1; the D is unclear. This CDR3 is built from 16 residues. V was cut by 1 base and J by 0 bases, with 10 bases left in between. Looked up from germline, CDR1 is SGHTA and CDR2 is FQGNSA. CDR3 protein: CASSLGTYSSYNEQFF. The CDR3 region has the DNA TGTGCCAGCAGCTTAGGAACCTACAGCTCCTACAATGAGCAGTTCTTC.

This clonotype has just a few counts. Here the CDR3 reads CASSRRQGPYEQYF. The CDR3 DNA reads TGTGCCAGCAGCCGTAGACAGGGTCCCTACGAGCAGTACTTC. This chain uses TRBV7-2 with TRBJ2-7; 7 positions agree with TRBD1. The CDR3 runs to 14 residues. V shed 5 bases, J shed 2 bases, and the junction held 6 bases outside the gene matches. Germline V gene lookup returns CDR1 SGHTA and CDR2 FQGNSA.

This clonotype was recorded at least ten times. J is TRBJ1-2 and V is TRBV7-2; perhaps TRBD1 as D (6 bases). The CDR3 is 16 residues long. Trimming pared 0 bases from V and 2 bases from J, leaving 13 bases between. Germline V CDR1 and CDR2: SGHTA, FQGNSA. The CDR3 region has the DNA TGTGCCAGCAGCTTAGCAAGTTCCAGGGGAAACTATGGCTACACCTTC. Protein sequence: CASSLASSRGNYGYTF.

This sequence joins TRBV7-2 and TRBJ2-7; TRBD2 matches at 7 bases. The length of the CDR3 is 15 residues. With 3 bases clipped from V and 2 bases from J, the junction kept 7 bases outside the gene matches. Germline V CDR1 and CDR2: SGHTA, FQGNSA. The CDR3 loop is CASSFALAETYEQYF. The CDR3 DNA is TGTGCCAGCAGCTTCGCTCTAGCGGAGACCTACGAGCAGTACTTC.

The chain is built from TRBV5-1 and TRBJ2-1, with 7 bases identical to TRBD2. The germline gives CDR1 SGHRS, CDR2 YFSETQ. The CDR3 is made up of 15 amino acids. V lost 2 bases and J lost 7; bases outside the gene matches: 9. CDR3 DNA sequence: TGCGCCAGCAGCTTTCAAGCTAAGCGGGAAAATGAGCAGTTCTTC. Protein sequence: CASSFQAKRENEQFF.

The table lists this clonotype with many counts. The chain has TRBV7-2 and TRBJ2-1; no reliable D call. V shed 5 bases and J shed 7 bases, with 9 bases lying between them. Per the germline V gene, CDR1 is SGHTA and CDR2 is FQGNSA. CDR3 size: 12 residues. CDR3 DNA sequence: TGTGCCAGCAGCCCCCGCAGGAATGAGCAGTTCTTC. This translates into CASSPRRNEQFF.

This clonotype was found many times. This chain uses TRBV7-2 with TRBJ2-7; no definite D call. The CDR3 is 14 residues long. V was pared by 2 bases and J by 0 bases, with 8 bases between. CDR1 is SGHTA, CDR2 FQGNSA, per germline. CDR3 loop: CASSLTGFSYEQYF. The CDR3 coding sequence is TGTGCCAGCAGCTTAACGGGTTTCTCCTACGAGCAGTACTTC.

This clonotype appeared many times. The rearrangement links TRBV28 to TRBJ2-7, with D uncertain. Trimming cost V 3 bases and J 6 bases, with 21 bases left between them. This CDR3 contains 16 residues. Germline CDR1 MDHEN, CDR2 SYDVKM. This chain's CDR3 is CASSLWGMTVVTEQYF. As DNA, the CDR3 is TGTGCCAGCAGTTTGTGGGGTATGACCGTCGTGACCGAGCAGTACTTC.

Only a few counts were recorded for this clonotype. The chain uses TRBV30 and TRBJ2-3; D gene unclear. Germline CDR1 reads GTSNPN; CDR2 reads SVGIG (reference sequence). V lost 7 bases and J 1 base, leaving 12 bases between the germline ends. The CDR3 runs 13 residues. CDR3: CASRLWGTDTQYF. The CDR3 DNA reads as TGTGCCTCTCGCCTTTGGGGCACAGATACGCAGTATTTT.

This chain uses TRBV11-2 with TRBJ2-7; D gene unclear. From germline, CDR1 is SGHAT and CDR2 FQNNGV. The CDR3 consists of 11 residues. The germline V and J ends were trimmed by 5 bases and 3 bases, with 5 bases remaining between them. The CDR3: CASSLHYEQYF. For the CDR3, the DNA is TGTGCCAGCAGCCTCCACTACGAGCAGTACTTC.

This clonotype came up many times. V usage is TRBV7-2 and J usage is TRBJ1-5; D remains ambiguous. Germline loops: CDR1 SGHTA, CDR2 FQGNSA. V was pared by 7 bases and J by 2 bases, with 6 bases between. There are 12 residues in the CDR3. CDR3 nucleotide sequence: TGTGCCAGCACCCCTGGCAATCAGCCCCAGCATTTT. Protein product: CASTPGNQPQHF.

The rearrangement uses TRBV30 and TRBJ2-7; D not certain. V was trimmed by 2 bases and J by 6 bases, leaving 11 bases between them. Per germline, CDR1 GTSNPN and CDR2 SVGIG (reference sequence). The CDR3 runs to 12 residues. The CDR3 DNA sequence: TGTGCCTGGAGTCCCGGGTGGGGCGAGCAGTACTTC. Protein product: CAWSPGWGEQYF.

This clonotype has a handful of counts. V and J are TRBV11-2 and TRBJ1-4; tentatively, D is TRBD1 (5 bases). The germline gives CDR1 SGHAT, CDR2 FQNNGV. Deletions cut 5 bases from V and 10 bases from J, with 14 bases between. The CDR3 contains 13 residues. In nucleotides, the CDR3 is TGTGCCAGCAGCCCCTCTGGGACGGGAAAACTGTTTTTT. This sequence encodes CASSPSGTGKLFF.

The gene calls are TRBV12-3 or TRBV12-4 and TRBJ1-5; TRBD1 matches 7 bases. The CDR3 runs to 15 residues. V lost 6 bases to trimming and J lost 3 bases; unmatched junction nucleotides: 8. The CDR3 region is CASSFGQVNNQPQHF. Here the CDR3 DNA reads TGTGCCAGCAGCTTCGGACAGGTTAACAATCAGCCCCAGCATTTT.

The chain combines TRBV5-1 with TRBJ1-1; no definite D call. Germline V gene sequence: CDR1 SGHRS, CDR2 YFSETQ. The CDR3 has 14 residues. Trimming removed 4 bases from V and 10 bases from J, with 20 bases in between. This chain's CDR3 is CASSTSRASFGAFF. Written as DNA, the CDR3 is TGCGCCAGCAGCACTAGCCGGGCAAGCTTTGGAGCTTTCTTT.

This chain uses TRBV5-4 with TRBJ2-2; D is possibly TRBD1 or TRBD2 (5 bases each). The germline gives CDR1 SGHNT, CDR2 YYREEE (reference sequence). Trimming removed 0 bases from V and 7 bases from J, with 10 bases in between. This CDR3 spans 14 amino acids. Written as DNA, the CDR3 is TGTGCCAGCAGCTTGGCCGGGACGGGCGGGGAGCTGTTTTTT. Translating it yields CASSLAGTGGELFF.

For this clonotype: A much larger clone sits a single nucleotide away, making a read error possible. This CDR3 is CASTPGRSYEQYF. The CDR3 nucleotides are TGTGCCAGCACCCCGGGACGGTCCTACGAGCAGTACTTC. The chain recombines TRBV28 with TRBJ2-7; the D call may be TRBD1 or TRBD2 (5 bases each). This CDR3 region has 13 residues. Germline-derived CDR1 and CDR2 are MDHEN and SYDVKM. The V and J ends lost 7 bases and 1 base respectively, with 11 bases between them.

At least ten counts were recorded for this clonotype. Just one base apart from a much larger clone, this may be a read error. The rearrangement uses TRBV7-2 and TRBJ1-1; the D gene is possibly TRBD1 (6 bases). Trimming shortened V by 3 bases and J by 3 bases, and 8 bases separated the two germline ends. Germline lookup yields CDR1 SGHTA and CDR2 FQGNSA. This CDR3 region has 13 residues. CDR3 residues: CASSFDRYTEAFF. In DNA form, the CDR3 reads TGTGCCAGCAGCTTTGACAGGTACACTGAAGCTTTCTTT.

This clonotype has a count of ten or more. The chain couples TRBV28 to TRBJ2-5; maybe TRBD1 (6 bases). Germline V gene data show CDR1 as MDHEN and CDR2 as SYDVKM. Deletions cut 4 bases from V and 0 bases from J, with 15 bases between. The CDR3 loop spans 16 amino acids. The CDR3 sequence: CASSSPLGTHQETQYF. The CDR3 nucleotides read TGTGCCAGCAGTTCTCCTTTGGGGACACACCAAGAGACCCAGTACTTC.

V and J are TRBV11-2 and TRBJ2-5; unclear D gene. CDR3 size: 15 residues. V was trimmed by 1 base and J by 0 bases, leaving 9 bases between them. The germline CDR1 and CDR2 sequences are SGHAT and FQNNGV. CDR3 sequence reads: CASSLGLMYQETQYF. The CDR3 DNA sequence: TGTGCCAGCAGCTTAGGGCTTATGTACCAAGAGACCCAGTACTTC.

The sample holds many counts of this clonotype. The chain has TRBV28 and TRBJ1-2, with a tentative D call TRBD1 (6 bases). The V end was cut by 3 bases, the J end by 0 bases, with 26 bases between. The CDR3 length is 20 residues. The V gene's germline CDR1 is MDHEN and CDR2 SYDVKM. The CDR3 spells CASSFGFSFGQLKSNYGYTF. The DNA for the CDR3 is TGTGCCAGCAGTTTTGGGTTCTCCTTTGGACAGCTAAAATCTAACTATGGCTACACCTTC.

The chain is built from TRBV7-6 and TRBJ2-3, with 11 bases lining up with TRBD2. Germline trimming cut 3 bases from V and 5 bases from J; bases unmatched to any gene: 4. The CDR3 is 15 residues long. The germline CDR1 and CDR2 sequences are SGHVS and FNYEAQ. The CDR3 DNA reads as TGTGCCAGCAGCTTTAGCGGGAGGGAAGGAGATACGCAGTATTTT. Translation: CASSFSGREGDTQYF.

This clonotype was counted only a few times. V and J are TRBV10-3 and TRBJ2-5; D possibly corresponds to TRBD2 (6 bases). V was pared by 4 bases and J by 5 bases, with 11 bases between. Germline CDR1 reads ENHRY; CDR2 reads SYGVKD. This CDR3 contains 13 residues. Here the CDR3 DNA reads TGTGCCATCAGTGTTTCCAGCGGGGAGACCCAGTACTTC. Translating it yields CAISVSSGETQYF.

V usage is TRBV24-1 and J usage is TRBJ2-1; possibly TRBD1 for D (5 bases). Germline V CDR1 and CDR2: KGHDR, SFDVKD. V was clipped by 7 bases and J by 3 bases, with 9 bases between them. The CDR3 runs to 13 residues. This CDR3 reads CATRQGNYNEQFF. The CDR3 nucleotides are TGTGCCACCAGGCAGGGTAACTACAATGAGCAGTTCTTC.

Ten or more counts support this clonotype. The genes are TRBV12-3 or TRBV12-4 and TRBJ2-3; a possible D gene is TRBD2 (6 bases). V lost 5 bases and J 4 bases, leaving 19 bases between the germline ends. CDR3 length equals 16 residues. The CDR3 DNA reads as TGTGCCAGCAGTCCCGGCCGACTAGGAATTCCAGATACGCAGTATTTT. This sequence encodes CASSPGRLGIPDTQYF.

CDR3 in DNA: TGCAGCGTTGGTAGGACTACTCGCGGCTACACCTTC. It is translated as CSVGRTTRGYTF. The chain combines TRBV29-1 with TRBJ1-2, with D unclear. Trimming left V 4 bases short and J 8 bases short, with 14 bases between. CDR3 size: 12 residues. CDR1 is SQVTM and CDR2 is ANQGSEA in the germline V gene. The whole variable domain, remainder taken from reference TRBV29-1 and TRBJ1-2, is SAVISQKPSRDICQRGTSLTIQCQVDSQVTMMFWYRQQPGQSLTLIATANQGSEATYESGFVIDKFPISRPNLTFSTLTVSNMSPEDSSIYLCSVGRTTRGYTFGSGTRLTVV.

The chain combines TRBV5-1 with TRBJ1-4; no clear D gene. Trimming removed 3 bases at V and 4 bases at J, with 13 bases between. The CDR3 totals 15 residues. CDR1 is SGHRS, CDR2 YFSETQ, per germline. The CDR3 here is CASSSGGPNNEKLFF. CDR3 bases: TGCGCCAGCAGCTCCGGAGGGCCAAATAATGAAAAACTGTTTTTT.

V gene TRBV29-1 combines with J gene TRBJ1-4; TRBD1 is a possible D gene (6 bases). Per the germline V gene, CDR1 is SQVTM and CDR2 is ANQGSEA. Trimming took off 5 bases at V and 5 bases at J, with 15 bases between the two ends. The CDR3 is made up of 14 amino acids. CDR3 in amino acids: CSVPTGTQNEKLFF. The CDR3 DNA is TGCAGCGTTCCGACCGGGACACAAAATGAAAAACTGTTTTTT.

The chain recombines TRBV7-3 with TRBJ2-1, with 7 positions matching TRBD1. The J segment lost 4 bases and the V segment lost 2 bases, leaving 5 bases of the junction unmatched. The length of the CDR3 is 15 residues. Germline CDR1 SGHTA, CDR2 FQGTGA. The CDR3 DNA sequence: TGTGCCAGCAGCTTACGACAGGGAGAATACAATGAGCAGTTCTTC. This codes for CASSLRQGEYNEQFF. Filled out from reference TRBV7-3 and TRBJ2-1, the complete variable domain reads GAGVSQTPSNKVTEKGKYVELRCDPISGHTALYWYRQSLGQGPEFLIYFQGTGAADDSGLPNDRFFAVRPEGSVSTLKIQRTERGDSAVYLCASSLRQGEYNEQFFGPGTRLTVL.